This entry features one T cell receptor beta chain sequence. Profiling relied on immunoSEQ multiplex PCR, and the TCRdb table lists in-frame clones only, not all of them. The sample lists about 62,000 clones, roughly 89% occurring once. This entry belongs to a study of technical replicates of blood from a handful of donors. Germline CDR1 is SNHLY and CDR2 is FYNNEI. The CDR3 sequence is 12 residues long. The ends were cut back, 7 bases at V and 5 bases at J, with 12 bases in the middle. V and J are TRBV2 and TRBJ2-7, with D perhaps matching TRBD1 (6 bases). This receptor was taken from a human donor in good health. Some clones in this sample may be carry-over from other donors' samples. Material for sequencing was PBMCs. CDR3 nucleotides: TGTGCCAGCAAGGGCAGGGGCCACGAGCAGTACTTC. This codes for CASKGRGHEQYF.